A selection of T cell receptor beta chains follows, all from one sample in a study of CD8 T cells in Susac syndrome. TCRdb recomputed calls from the immunoSEQ multiplex PCR reads with MiXCR, one row per CDR3 protein. Here the sample spans more than 200,000 distinct CDR3 sequences, around 95% being singletons. The sample taken for sequencing was CD4+ T cells from PBMCs. The receptors originated from a human donor with multiple sclerosis. Both conserved end residues are part of each CDR3. D genes are given only for firm matches. Only some rows state a clone size, as once, few, many or a class for expanded clones.

NA,TRBJ2-2,TRBV12-3/TRBV12-4,NA,TGTGCCAGCAGTTTACCCCAGGGGAACACCGGGGAGCTGTTTTTT,CASSLPQGNTGELFF
NA,TRBJ1-2,TRBV6-5,NA,TGTGCCACCCAAAACGCCGGCGCCTTAGATGGCTACACCTTC,CATQNAGALDGYTF
NA,TRBJ1-1,TRBV3-1,NA,TGTGCCAGCAGTCTCACCGGGACATTGCTTATGAACACTGAAGCTTTCTTT,CASSLTGTLLMNTEAFF
NA,TRBJ2-5,TRBV6-6,NA,TGTGCCAGCAGCCCGTCGAGGGGGCAAGAGACCCAGTACTTC,CASSPSRGQETQYF
NA,TRBJ2-3,TRBV6-1,NA,TGTGCCACCTCTCGGGCAGTCCGACCCGCAGACCGAGGCACAGATACGCAGTATTTT,CATSRAVRPADRGTDTQYF
NA,TRBJ1-5,TRBV5-6,NA,TGTGCCAGCAGCTTGGGGCGCAGGGACGATCAGCCCCAGCATTTT,CASSLGRRDDQPQHF
NA,TRBJ2-7,TRBV29-1,NA,TGCAGCGTTGCTCAGGTCACGCGGGCCTACGAGCAGTACTTC,CSVAQVTRAYEQYF
few,TRBJ1-5,TRBV6-1,NA,TGTGCCAGCAGTGAGGCGCTAGGGCAGCCCCAGCATTTT,CASSEALGQPQHF
NA,TRBJ2-2,TRBV15,TRBD1,TGTGCCACCAGCAGAGATCTTGCCAGGGGGCCCGGGGAGCTGTTTTTT,CATSRDLARGPGELFF
NA,TRBJ2-5,TRBV12-3/TRBV12-4,NA,TGTGCCAGCAGTTTAAGGTCCGGAGAGACCCAGTACTTC,CASSLRSGETQYF
NA,TRBJ1-4,TRBV4-2,NA,TGTGCCAGCAGCGGGGCCGGGGCGGGCTTTAGGAAACTGTTTTTT,CASSGAGAGFRKLFF
NA,TRBJ2-5,TRBV10-3,TRBD2,TGTGCCATCAGGAAGAGTGGCGGGACTAGCGGGATTACCCAAGAGACCCAGTACTTC,CAIRKSGGTSGITQETQYF
NA,TRBJ2-3,TRBV20-1,NA,TGCAGTGCTAGAGATGGGGGCGGGTCCGTCAGGGCGCAGTATTTT,CSARDGGGSVRAQYF
NA,TRBJ2-4,TRBV7-9,NA,TGTGCCACCCCCGGGGACGGCAAAAACATTCAGTACTTC,CATPGDGKNIQYF
NA,TRBJ1-5,TRBV20-1,TRBD1,TGCAGTGCTAGAGGTCATACAGGGGGTCAGCCCCAGCATTTT,CSARGHTGGQPQHF
NA,TRBJ2-5,TRBV24-1,TRBD1,TGTGCCACCAGTGACCCCGCCGACAGGGTAGAGACCCAGTACTTC,CATSDPADRVETQYF
NA,TRBJ2-7,TRBV15,TRBD1,TGTGCCACCAGCCGTGACAGGGGTAGTCCCTACGAGCAGTACTTC,CATSRDRGSPYEQYF
NA,TRBJ2-7,TRBV28,TRBD2,TGTGCCAGCAGCCTTACGGGACTAGCCTACGAGCAGTACTTC,CASSLTGLAYEQYF
NA,TRBJ1-4,TRBV10-3,NA,TGTGCCATCAGTGAGTCACGGGGCCGCCAGGAAAAACTGTTTTTT,CAISESRGRQEKLFF
NA,TRBJ1-1,TRBV7-2,TRBD1,TGTGCCAGCAGTTTCGCGGAGGGGGCAGGTGAAGCTTTCTTT,CASSFAEGAGEAFF
NA,TRBJ2-2,TRBV6-6,NA,TGTGCCGTCGGTCAGGGGAGCACCGGGGAGCTGTTTTTT,CAVGQGSTGELFF
once,TRBJ1-3,TRBV11-2,NA,TGTGCCAGCAGCTTTTCGGGACAAGGAAACACCATATATTTT,CASSFSGQGNTIYF
NA,TRBJ2-7,TRBV29-1,TRBD1,TGCAGCGTCCGGGACAGGGGGGTCGAGCAGTACTTC,CSVRDRGVEQYF
NA,TRBJ2-7,TRBV19,NA,TGTGCCAGTAGTATCGGGCCTAGCTCCTACGAGCAGTACTTC,CASSIGPSSYEQYF
NA,TRBJ1-6,TRBV20-1,TRBD1,TGCAGTGCTAGACACCCGGGACAGGGCGATTCACCCCTCCACTTT,CSARHPGQGDSPLHF
NA,TRBJ2-3,TRBV20-1,NA,TGCAGTGCTAGGAGGGGGGCCACAGATACGCAGTATTTT,CSARRGATDTQYF
NA,TRBJ2-2,TRBV7-9,NA,TGTGCCAGCACGGGAAACCTGCACACGAACACCGGGGAGCTGTTTTTT,CASTGNLHTNTGELFF
NA,TRBJ2-5,TRBV3-1,NA,TGTGCCAGCAGCCAAGGAGCGGTCCAAGAGACCCAGTACTTC,CASSQGAVQETQYF
NA,TRBJ2-3,TRBV9,TRBD2,TGTGCCAGCAGCGTAGGGGGGGGGTCAGCGGATACGCAGTATTTT,CASSVGGGSADTQYF
NA,TRBJ2-1,TRBV20-1,TRBD2,TGCAGTGCTCCGACTAGCGGGAGCTTCGGTGAGCAGTTCTTC,CSAPTSGSFGEQFF
NA,TRBJ2-1,TRBV13,NA,TGTGCCAGCAGCTTATTAGGGGTTGGGGAGCAGTTCTTC,CASSLLGVGEQFF
NA,TRBJ2-3,TRBV28,TRBD1,TGTGCCAGCAGTTTCGGGACAGGGTCGAGCACAGATACGCAGTATTTT,CASSFGTGSSTDTQYF